These 10 T cell receptor beta chains share one sample of origin, sequenced in a study of blood T cell repertoires in COVID-19. The method was immunoSEQ multiplex PCR; TCRdb's version includes in-frame clones alone and lacks a portion of them. The sample lists around 150,000 clones; about 86% were seen once. Source material: peripheral blood. The receptors were sampled from a man aged 18 to 29 with acute or convalescent COVID-19.

This sequence joins TRBV12-5 and TRBJ1-5, with 10 positions matching TRBD1. Germline-derived CDR1 and CDR2 are LGHNT and FRNRAP. The junction had 9 bases not matched to a gene; V was cut back by 4 bases and J by 0 bases. The CDR3 length is 18 residues. The DNA for the CDR3 is TGTGCTAGTGGTTCTCCTCGCGGGACAGGGGATAGCAATCAGCCCCAGCATTTT. Its protein is CASGSPRGTGDSNQPQHF.

This chain connects TRBV18 to TRBJ1-2; 8 positions match TRBD1. V shed 2 bases, J shed 4 bases, and the junction held 3 bases outside the gene matches. The germline V gene has CDR1 KGHSH and CDR2 LQKENI. The length of the CDR3 is 14 residues. The CDR3, as DNA: TGTGCCAGCTCACCAACGGGACAGGTCTATGGCTACACCTTC. Amino acids: CASSPTGQVYGYTF.

The genes are TRBV30 and TRBJ1-2, with D perhaps matching TRBD1 (5 bases). Germline CDR1 is GTSNPN and CDR2 is SVGIG (reference sequence). Trimming left V 3 bases short and J 2 bases short, with 13 bases between. CDR3 length: 14 residues. The CDR3 protein is CAWRVSGINYGYTF. The CDR3, as DNA: TGTGCCTGGAGGGTTTCAGGGATAAACTATGGCTACACCTTC.

V usage is TRBV19 and J usage is TRBJ2-2, with D unclear. The V end was cut by 5 bases, the J end by 4 bases, with 5 bases between. The CDR3 runs 12 residues. Germline CDR1 is LNHDA and CDR2 is SQIVND (reference sequence). The CDR3 region has the DNA TGTGCCAGTAGTCTAAGCACCGGGGAGCTGTTTTTT. It translates to CASSLSTGELFF.

The chain has TRBV27 and TRBJ2-1; 10 positions match TRBD2. V shed 6 bases and J 1 base; nucleotides not matched to a gene: 6. This CDR3 spans 16 amino acids. Germline V gene sequence: CDR1 MNHEY, CDR2 SMNVEV (reference sequence). CDR3 residues: CASRPAGGRSYNEQFF. CDR3 nucleotide sequence: TGTGCCAGCAGGCCAGCGGGGGGGCGTTCCTACAATGAGCAGTTCTTC.

The rearrangement links TRBV4-1 to TRBJ1-2; 7 bases are a match to TRBD1. This CDR3 is 14 amino acids long. Germline V gene sequence: CDR1 MGHRA, CDR2 YSYEKL. V was clipped by 1 base and J by 6 bases; unmatched bases: 5. The CDR3 region has the DNA TGCGCCAGCAGCCAAGGTACAGGGGCTCATGGCTACACCTTC. It is translated as CASSQGTGAHGYTF.

V gene TRBV19 combines with J gene TRBJ1-6; 8 positions agree with TRBD1. The CDR3 is made up of 14 amino acids. V shed 4 bases, J shed 11 bases, and the junction held 7 bases outside the gene matches. Germline loops: CDR1 LNHDA, CDR2 SQIVND (reference sequence). The CDR3 coding sequence is TGTGCCAGTAGTACCGGGACAGGACGAACACCCCTCCACTTT. This sequence encodes CASSTGTGRTPLHF.

This rearrangement joins TRBV5-1 to TRBJ1-3, with no clear D. Germline CDR1 and CDR2: SGHRS and YFSETQ. V gave up 0 bases and J gave up 4 bases, with 8 bases separating them. This CDR3 has 14 amino acids. As DNA, the CDR3 is TGCGCCAGCAGCTTGGATCTCTCCGGAAACACCATATATTTT. It codes for CASSLDLSGNTIYF. Together with reference TRBV5-1 and TRBJ1-3, the CDR3 gives the full variable domain: KAGVTQTPRYLIKTRGQQVTLSCSPISGHRSVSWYQQTPGQGLQFLFEYFSETQRNKGNFPGRFSGRQFSNSRSEMNVSTLELGDSALYLCASSLDLSGNTIYFGEGSWLTVV.

V is TRBV19 and J is TRBJ1-4; D not certain. V was cut by 5 bases and J by 7 bases, with 8 bases left in between. The CDR3 is made up of 12 amino acids. Germline-derived CDR1 and CDR2 are LNHDA and SQIVND (reference sequence). In DNA, the CDR3 is TGTGCCAGTAGTTCCAGATTTGAAAAACTGTTTTTT. It yields the protein CASSSRFEKLFF.

The V call is TRBV9, the J call TRBJ2-5, with a possible D match to TRBD2 (6 bases). Trimming took off 0 bases at V and 7 bases at J, with 13 bases between the two ends. CDR1 is SGDLS and CDR2 is YYNGEE in the germline V gene. This CDR3 spans 14 amino acids. The DNA of the CDR3 is TGTGCCAGCAGCGTAGCGAGTAGCGGAGGGACCCAGTACTTC. Translating gives CASSVASSGGTQYF.